This T cell receptor beta chain was identified in a study of post-analysis software for immune sequencing data. Study information: Patients had relapsing-remitting, secondary progressive or progressive-relapsing multiple sclerosis; some lacked subtype. Study-wide results and caveats: Patients used several TRBV segments, including TRBV5-6, TRBV5-1 and TRBV20-1, more often than controls. Pronounced co-clustering by F measure was evident among identically batched samples. Controls' normalized Chao1 diversity significantly exceeded that of multiple sclerosis patients.

Tagging with unique molecular identifiers was a feature of the TCR beta cDNA libraries. TCRdb independently ran MiXCR on the PCR reads; one entry per CDR3 protein. The repertoire holds about 770,000 distinct CDR3 sequences, with 46% as singletons. This clonotype appeared a few times. Its matching antigen is unknown. CDR1 is SGHVS and CDR2 is FNYEAQ in the germline V gene. The CDR3 has 13 amino acids. V was clipped by 1 base and J by 7 bases, with 7 bases between them. The source of this sequence is a girl aged 10-17 years with multiple sclerosis. Sequencing was performed on blood. The V and J genes are TRBV7-6 and TRBJ2-2; D is possibly TRBD2 (5 bases). In DNA form, the CDR3 reads TGTGCCAGCAGCTTAGGAGGGCTCGGGGAGCTGTTTTTT. Amino acids: CASSLGGLGELFF.